What follows are 29 T cell receptor beta chains derived from one specimen sequenced in a study of blood T cells in healthy people across ages. For the second PCR, which ran for about 6 to 11 cycles, a sample-barcoded 5' primer and a J-beta primer mix were used. MiXCR, run by TCRdb on the 5' RACE reads, gives a single entry per CDR3 protein. The table lists 870,000 or so distinct CDR3 sequences, 25% to 35% of them singletons, with 15% to 20% in the top ten. The sample consisted of blood. These receptors were taken from a woman of 80 years or more in good health.

The J gene is TRBJ1-6, the V gene TRBV4-1; D remains unclear. The V end was cut by 1 base, the J end by 10 bases, with 14 bases between. The length of the CDR3 is 15 residues. From germline, CDR1 is MGHRA and CDR2 YSYEKL. DNA of the CDR3: TGCGCCAGCAGCCAAGGGTCGGGGTTGTTATCACCCCTCCACTTT. This sequence encodes CASSQGSGLLSPLHF.

The sample holds many counts of this clonotype. V gene TRBV11-2 combines with J gene TRBJ2-1; no clear D. Trimming pared 1 base from V and 5 bases from J, leaving 9 bases between. CDR3 length: 14 amino acids. Germline values: CDR1 SGHAT, CDR2 FQNNGV. The CDR3 protein is CASSLGRSHNEQFF. CDR3 DNA sequence: TGTGCCAGCAGCTTAGGCAGGTCCCACAATGAGCAGTTCTTC. Based on the CDR3 plus reference TRBV11-2 and TRBJ2-1, the full variable domain is EAGVAQSPRYKIIEKRQSVAFWCNPISGHATLYWYQQILGQGPKLLIQFQNNGVVDDSQLPKDRFSAERLKGVDSTLKIQPAKLEDSAVYLCASSLGRSHNEQFFGPGTRLTVL.

A note on this clonotype: A clone one base away is much larger, so this may be a read error. The J gene is TRBJ1-6, the V gene TRBV20-1; 9 bases align to TRBD1. The V gene's germline CDR1 is DFQATT and CDR2 SNEGSKA (reference sequence). J gave up 5 bases and V 6 bases, and 20 bases lay outside the gene matches. The CDR3 has 19 residues. The CDR3 loop reads CSAPGGTGNKRPDNSPLHF. The CDR3 nucleotides read TGCAGTGCCCCCGGGGGGACAGGGAATAAGCGTCCCGATAATTCACCCCTCCACTTT.

The gene calls are TRBV12-3 or TRBV12-4 and TRBJ2-7, with 8 positions matching TRBD1. This CDR3 has 17 amino acids. V shed 7 bases, J shed 7 bases, and the junction held 21 bases outside the gene matches. CDR3 DNA: TGTGCCAGCATTATACTCCAGCGGACAGGGTCTCACAATGAGCAGTACTTC. Translation: CASIILQRTGSHNEQYF.

This chain joins TRBV21-1 and TRBJ1-1; the DNA was not used to check the table's D call, TRBD1. TRBV21-1 is noted as a pseudogene. There are 15 residues in the CDR3. The CDR3 reads CASSSTGDDNTEAFF. The CDR3 DNA is TGTGCCAGCAGCTCCACAGGGGACGATAACACTGAAGCTTTCTTT.

This chain connects TRBV18 to TRBJ1-4; TRBD1 matches 8 bases. After removal of 8 bases from V and 10 bases from J, the junction contained 9 bases not matched to a gene. The CDR3 length is 13 residues. CDR1 and CDR2 from the germline V gene are KGHSH and LQKENI. CDR3 sequence reads: CASTGQGYGKLFF. CDR3 coding DNA: TGTGCCAGCACCGGACAGGGATATGGAAAACTGTTTTTT. Full variable domain (missing parts from reference TRBV18 and TRBJ1-4): NAGVMQNPRHLVRRRGQEARLRCSPMKGHSHVYWYRQLPEEGLKFMVYLQKENIIDESGMPKERFSAEFPKEGPSILRIQQVVRGDSAAYFCASTGQGYGKLFFGSGTQLSVL.

This clonotype has just one count. This chain uses TRBV6-2 or TRBV6-3 with TRBJ2-5; the match to TRBD1 covers 7 bases. The J call may be faulty, since TRBJ2-7 better matches the DNA end. The length of the CDR3 is 17 residues. The germline V gene encodes CDR1 MNHEY and CDR2 SVGEGT. CDR3 nucleotides: TGTGCCAGCAGTTCCCGGAAGGGGGCGGATGCCTCCTACGAGCAGTACTTC. It translates to CASSSRKGADASYEQYF.

This clonotype has a handful of counts. The chain links TRBV4-1 to TRBJ1-1, with a weak D call TRBD1 (5 bases). This CDR3 is built from 15 residues. Looked up from germline, CDR1 is MGHRA and CDR2 is YSYEKL. V lost 0 bases and J 0 bases, leaving 8 bases between the germline ends. In DNA, the CDR3 is TGCGCCAGCAGCCAAGATCGAGGGGTGAACACTGAAGCTTTCTTT. Amino acid sequence: CASSQDRGVNTEAFF.

This clonotype was observed a few times. The chain combines TRBV18 with TRBJ1-4; D might be TRBD1 (6 bases). This CDR3 has 16 amino acids. V gave up 3 bases and J gave up 5 bases, with 16 bases separating them. Germline assignment: CDR1 KGHSH and CDR2 LQKENI. The chain's CDR3 is CASSPQTGTQNEKLFF. In DNA, the CDR3 is TGTGCCAGCTCACCGCAAACAGGGACTCAAAATGAAAAACTGTTTTTT.

This clonotype was recorded many times. The CDR3 region has the DNA TGCGCCAGCAGCTTGGACCGGGGCGATAATTCACCCCTCCACTTT. Its protein product is CASSLDRGDNSPLHF. The V gene is TRBV5-1, the J gene TRBJ1-6, with D possibly matching TRBD1 (5 bases). V lost 0 bases and J lost 5, with 9 bases in between. This CDR3 has 15 amino acids. CDR1 and CDR2 from the germline V gene are SGHRS and YFSETQ.

This clonotype was seen a few times. A read error is possible here, since a much larger clone lies one base away. The CDR3 coding sequence is TGTGCCTGCAGCTTTGTAGGGGAGGATACGCAGTATTTT. Its protein product is CACSFVGEDTQYF. This chain joins TRBV5-6 and TRBJ2-3; the D gene could be TRBD1 or TRBD2 (5 bases each). CDR3 length: 13 amino acids. From germline, CDR1 is SGHDT and CDR2 YYEEEE.

Many counts were recorded for this clonotype. The gene calls are TRBV5-1 and TRBJ1-2, with TRBD1 matching over 8 bases. V trimming: 5 bases; J trimming: 8 bases; junction bases outside the gene matches: 17. Per the germline V gene, CDR1 is SGHRS and CDR2 is YFSETQ. The CDR3 is 16 amino acids. CDR3 amino acids: CASSRNQGAAQTGYTF. For the CDR3, the DNA is TGCGCCAGCAGTCGTAACCAGGGGGCTGCCCAGACCGGCTACACCTTC.

V usage is TRBV18 and J usage is TRBJ1-5, with a tentative D call TRBD1 (5 bases). Germline CDR1 is KGHSH and CDR2 is LQKENI. V was clipped by 0 bases and J by 5 bases, with 5 bases between them. The CDR3 loop spans 13 amino acids. The CDR3 loop is CASSPPGDQPQHF. CDR3 DNA sequence: TGTGCCAGCTCACCACCGGGGGATCAGCCCCAGCATTTT.

This clonotype was observed many times. CDR3 protein: CASSHLGGREQYF. The DNA for the CDR3 is TGTGCCAGCAGCCACCTGGGGGGACGGGAGCAGTACTTC. The chain recombines TRBV3-1 with TRBJ2-5; TRBD2 might be the D (6 bases). This CDR3 region has 13 residues. Looked up from germline, CDR1 is LGHDT and CDR2 is YNNKEL (reference sequence). V was pared by 3 bases and J by 11 bases, with 16 bases between.

Turning to this clonotype: One end of the junction fails to match germline, which may point to a read error. This chain links TRBV30 with TRBJ1-4; 8 nucleotides agree with TRBD1. The length of the CDR3 is 15 residues. Germline lookup yields CDR1 GTSNPN and CDR2 SVGIG (reference sequence). This CDR3 reads CAWSQDRVSGEKRFF. The CDR3 DNA reads as TGTGCCTGGAGCCAGGACAGGGTCTCTGGCGAAAAACGGTTTTTT.

The chain uses TRBV7-2 and TRBJ2-3; TRBD2 agrees at 10 bases. The CDR3 has 16 amino acids. Germline values: CDR1 SGHTA, CDR2 FQGNSA. V lost 3 bases and J lost 1; bases outside the gene matches: 4. The CDR3 spells CASSFVLAGGTDTQYF. The CDR3, as DNA: TGTGCCAGCAGCTTTGTCCTAGCGGGGGGCACAGATACGCAGTATTTT.

On this clonotype itself: Just one base apart from a much larger clone, this may be a read error. The rearrangement uses TRBV11-2 and TRBJ2-3, with D hard to call. The germline CDR1 and CDR2 sequences are SGHAT and FQNNGV. The CDR3 extends over 12 amino acids. The CDR3 region has the DNA TGTGCCGGCAGCTCTCATCCAGATACGCAGTATTTT. It translates to CAGSSHPDTQYF.

This clonotype was detected only a few times. The chain recombines TRBV19 with TRBJ2-5; 7 positions match TRBD1. The CDR3 has 17 amino acids. The V segment lost 3 bases and the J segment 5 bases; nucleotides outside the gene matches: 15. Germline V gene data show CDR1 as LNHDA and CDR2 as SQIVND (reference sequence). This chain's CDR3 is CASSIFLDRRHVETQYF. The CDR3 DNA reads TGTGCCAGTAGTATCTTCTTGGACAGGAGGCATGTCGAGACCCAGTACTTC. Full variable domain (remainder filled in from reference TRBV19 and TRBJ2-5): DGGITQSPKYLFRKEGQNVTLSCEQNLNHDAMYWYRQDPGQGLRLIYYSQIVNDFQKGDIAEGYSVSREKKESFPLTVTSAQKNPTAFYLCASSIFLDRRHVETQYFGPGTRLLVL.

This clonotype has just a few counts. At one boundary the junction diverges from the germline segment, which might be a read error. This chain uses TRBV6-2 or TRBV6-3 with TRBJ1-1, with 8 bases identical to TRBD1. This CDR3 has 19 amino acids. From germline, CDR1 is MNHEY and CDR2 SVGEGT. CDR3 DNA: TGTGCCAGCAGTTCGCCCCGGACAGGGCCGAGTCCAATGAACACTGAAACTTTCTTT. Translating it yields CASSSPRTGPSPMNTETFF.

At least ten counts were recorded for this clonotype. This chain uses TRBV28 with TRBJ2-3; 7 bases map to TRBD1. Germline V gene data show CDR1 as MDHEN and CDR2 as SYDVKM. The CDR3 is made up of 15 amino acids. The trim removed 7 bases at V and 2 bases at J, leaving 9 bases unmatched. CDR3 nucleotide sequence: TGTGCCAGCACCCAGACAGGGTCCCTCACAGATACGCAGTATTTT. Encoded protein: CASTQTGSLTDTQYF.

This clonotype appeared many times. The chain uses TRBV20-1 and TRBJ2-3; D is undetermined. The V end was cut by 4 bases, the J end by 4 bases, with 6 bases between. In germline, CDR1 is DFQATT, CDR2 SNEGSKA (reference sequence). This CDR3 is built from 11 residues. The CDR3 loop is CSAIRSDTQYF. CDR3 DNA sequence: TGCAGTGCTATCCGCTCAGATACGCAGTATTTT.

This clonotype was observed many times. Written as DNA, the CDR3 is TGTGCCAGCAGTGGTGTGGGGACAGTGGGTTTCCAAGAGACCCAGTACTTC. Translated, it gives CASSGVGTVGFQETQYF. The J gene is TRBJ2-5, the V gene TRBV6-4; TRBD1 matches 7 bases. The CDR3 spans 17 residues. Germline CDR1 MRHNA, CDR2 SNTAGT. Trimming took 4 bases from V and 1 from J; bases not matched to a gene: 12.

As to this clonotype: The germline gene is not matched at one end of the junction; a read error may be the cause. The chain couples TRBV11-2 to TRBJ1-1; D may be TRBD1 (5 bases). Germline V gene data show CDR1 as SGHAT and CDR2 as FQNNGV. CDR3 length equals 14 residues. CDR3 protein: CANSSRAMNTEAFF. The CDR3 DNA sequence: TGTGCCAACAGCTCCAGGGCGATGAACACTGAAGCTTTCTTT.

This clonotype was seen at least ten times. The V and J genes are TRBV20-1 and TRBJ2-7, with 7 bases identical to TRBD1. The CDR3 sequence is 13 residues long. Germline loops: CDR1 DFQATT, CDR2 SNEGSKA (reference sequence). The trim removed 4 bases at V and 6 bases at J, leaving 9 bases unmatched. CDR3 in amino acids: CSAIRQGLREQYF. In nucleotides, the CDR3 is TGCAGTGCTATCCGACAGGGCCTTCGCGAGCAGTACTTC.

This clonotype was seen only a few times. It may be a read error: a sequence one base away is much more abundant. This sequence joins TRBV4-3 and TRBJ2-7; D not certain. V was shortened by 0 bases and J by 7 bases, with 16 bases between the two germline ends. The CDR3 consists of 15 residues. Germline lookup yields CDR1 LGHNA and CDR2 YSLEER. The CDR3 DNA follows: TGCGCCAGCAGCCAAGAAAGAGACTGGATCAATGAGCAGTACTTC. Its translation: CASSQERDWINEQYF.

This clonotype was counted a single time. The junction shows a germline mismatch at one end, possibly a read error. The V gene is TRBV6-6, the J gene TRBJ1-4; 7 bases line up with TRBD1. Looked up from germline, CDR1 is MNHNY and CDR2 is SVGAGI (reference sequence). The CDR3 covers 17 residues. The CDR3 is CASSYGLTGRGREKRFF. The CDR3 DNA follows: TGTGCCAGCAGTTACGGGCTGACAGGGCGGGGTAGAGAAAAACGGTTTTTT.

This clonotype appeared a few times. It may be a read error: a sequence one base away is much more abundant. The gene calls are TRBV27 and TRBJ2-1; TRBD2 matches at 9 bases. The J call could be wrong; TRBJ2-7 is a better fit for the DNA end. The CDR3 consists of 15 residues. Germline assignment: CDR1 MNHEY and CDR2 SMNVEV (reference sequence). The CDR3 DNA reads TGTGCCAGCAGTTTAGTGCGGGGGGGGTACAATGAGCAGTACTTC. Translating it yields CASSLVRGGYNEQYF.

The chain employs TRBV9 and TRBJ2-3; D is perhaps TRBD2 (5 bases). CDR1 is SGDLS, CDR2 YYNGEE, per germline. V lost 0 bases and J lost 0, with 26 bases in between. This CDR3 contains 21 residues. The CDR3 DNA reads as TGTGCCAGCAGCGTAGGCGCCCGGAGTCTTGGACTCCCTTCCAGCACAGATACGCAGTATTTT. It encodes CASSVGARSLGLPSSTDTQYF.

The table lists this clonotype with many counts. V gene TRBV7-2 combines with J gene TRBJ2-5, with D perhaps being TRBD1 or TRBD2 (5 bases each). V lost 0 bases to trimming and J lost 0 bases, with 8 bases between them. The CDR3 contains 15 residues. In germline, CDR1 is SGHTA, CDR2 FQGNSA. This chain's CDR3 is CASSLAGRNQETQYF. CDR3 bases: TGTGCCAGCAGCTTAGCGGGACGGAACCAAGAGACCCAGTACTTC.